This T cell receptor (beta chain) comes out of a study of technical replicates of blood from a few donors. TCRdb's table, derived via immunoSEQ multiplex PCR, lists solely in-frame clones and lacks some. The data contain 85,000 to 95,000 clones, 90% to 96% of them singletons. Trimming cost V 0 bases and J 8 bases, with 16 bases left between them. The CDR3 loop spans 15 amino acids. Germline V CDR1 and CDR2: LGHNA, YNFKEQ. Sequencing was carried out using T cells isolated from PBMCs. This TCR was recovered from a human donor in good health. V is TRBV4-2 and J is TRBJ1-2; a possible D gene is TRBD1 (6 bases). The CDR3 loop reads CASSQDSDVTGGYTF. CDR3 sequence (DNA): TGTGCCAGCAGCCAAGATAGTGATGTAACAGGGGGCTACACCTTC.